This T cell receptor beta chain appears in the sequencing data of a study of blood T cell repertoires in COVID-19. CDR1 and CDR2 (germline): SGHVS, FQNEAQ. The CDR3 extends over 13 amino acids. V dropped 3 bases and J dropped 6 bases, with 12 bases sitting between them. During active infection, Seattle patients enrolled and were then monitored through disease. Data came from immunoSEQ multiplex PCR; TCRdb stores just in-frame clones and leaves some out. The profile shows under 400,000 clones, about nine tenths of them singletons. The specimen was peripheral blood. The receptor was isolated from a woman aged 30 to 39 with COVID-19, enrolled during active disease. V is TRBV7-8 and J is TRBJ2-7; D gene ambiguous. CDR3 DNA: TGTGCCAGCAGCTTGGAGAGAACTGGCGAGCAGTACTTC. It is translated as CASSLERTGEQYF.